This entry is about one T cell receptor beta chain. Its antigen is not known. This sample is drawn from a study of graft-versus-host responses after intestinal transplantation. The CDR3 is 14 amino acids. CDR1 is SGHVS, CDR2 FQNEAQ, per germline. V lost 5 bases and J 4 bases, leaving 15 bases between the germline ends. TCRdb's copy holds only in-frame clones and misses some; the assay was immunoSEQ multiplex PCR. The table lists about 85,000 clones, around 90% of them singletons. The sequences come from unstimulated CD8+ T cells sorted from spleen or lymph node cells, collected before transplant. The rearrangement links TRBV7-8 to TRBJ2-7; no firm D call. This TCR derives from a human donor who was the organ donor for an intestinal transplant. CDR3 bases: TGTGCCAGCAGCCACCCTTCGGCGGCATACGAGCAGTACTTC. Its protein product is CASSHPSAAYEQYF. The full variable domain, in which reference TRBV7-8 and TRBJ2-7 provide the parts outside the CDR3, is GAGVSQSPRYKVAKRGQDVALRCDPISGHVSLFWYQQALGQGPEFLTYFQNEAQLDKSGLPSDRFFAERPEGSVSTLKIQRTQQEDSAVYLCASSHPSAAYEQYFGPGTRLTVT.